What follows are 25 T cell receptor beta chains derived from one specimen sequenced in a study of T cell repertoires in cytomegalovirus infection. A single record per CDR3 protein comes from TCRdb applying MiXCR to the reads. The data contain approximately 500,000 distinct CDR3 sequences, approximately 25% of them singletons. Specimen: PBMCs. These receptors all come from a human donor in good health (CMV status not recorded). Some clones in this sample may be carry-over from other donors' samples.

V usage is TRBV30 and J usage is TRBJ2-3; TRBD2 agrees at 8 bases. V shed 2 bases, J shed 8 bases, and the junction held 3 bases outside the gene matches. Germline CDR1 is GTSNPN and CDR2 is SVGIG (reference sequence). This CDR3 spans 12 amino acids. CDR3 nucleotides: TGTGCCTGGAGTATAACTAGCGGTACGCAGTATTTT. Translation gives CAWSITSGTQYF.

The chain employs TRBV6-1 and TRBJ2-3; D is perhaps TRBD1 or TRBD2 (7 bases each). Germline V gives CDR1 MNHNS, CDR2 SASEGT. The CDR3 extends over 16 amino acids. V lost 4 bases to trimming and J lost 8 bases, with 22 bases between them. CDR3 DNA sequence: TGTGCCAGCAGTGGAACGGCCCAGGCAGGGGGGGGTACGCAGTATTTT. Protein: CASSGTAQAGGGTQYF.

CDR3: CASSYPVKGTNQPQHF. CDR3 DNA: TGTGCCAGCAGTTACCCCGTCAAAGGTACCAATCAGCCCCAGCATTTT. The genes are TRBV6-2 or TRBV6-3 and TRBJ1-5; D is ambiguous. V was trimmed by 2 bases and J by 3 bases, leaving 14 bases between them. CDR3 length equals 16 residues. Germline V gene sequence: CDR1 MNHEY, CDR2 SVGEGT.

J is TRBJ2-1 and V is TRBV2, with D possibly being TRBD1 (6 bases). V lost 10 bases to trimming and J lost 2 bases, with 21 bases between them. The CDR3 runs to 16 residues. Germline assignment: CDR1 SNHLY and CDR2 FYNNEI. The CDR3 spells CATLGRGLLTYNEQFF. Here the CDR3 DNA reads TGTGCCACCCTCGGCAGGGGCCTCTTGACCTACAATGAGCAGTTCTTC.

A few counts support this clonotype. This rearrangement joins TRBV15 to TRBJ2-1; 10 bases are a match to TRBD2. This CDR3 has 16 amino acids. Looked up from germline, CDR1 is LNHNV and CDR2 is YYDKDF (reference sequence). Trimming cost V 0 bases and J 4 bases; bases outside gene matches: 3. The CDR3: CATSREGLAVYNEQFF. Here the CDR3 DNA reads TGTGCCACCAGCAGAGAAGGACTAGCGGTATACAATGAGCAGTTCTTC.

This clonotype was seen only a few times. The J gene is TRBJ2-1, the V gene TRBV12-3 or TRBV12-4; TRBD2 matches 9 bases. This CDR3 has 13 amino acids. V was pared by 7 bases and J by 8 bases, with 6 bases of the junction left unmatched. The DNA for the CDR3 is TGTGCCAGCAAGACTAGCGGTAAAGATGAGCAGTTCTTC. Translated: CASKTSGKDEQFF.

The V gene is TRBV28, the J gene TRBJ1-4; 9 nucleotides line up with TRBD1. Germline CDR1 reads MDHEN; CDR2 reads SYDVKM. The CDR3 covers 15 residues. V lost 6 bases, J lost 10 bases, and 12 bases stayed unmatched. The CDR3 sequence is CASRETGGLKGKLFF. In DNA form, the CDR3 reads TGTGCCAGCAGAGAAACAGGGGGCCTGAAGGGAAAACTGTTTTTT.

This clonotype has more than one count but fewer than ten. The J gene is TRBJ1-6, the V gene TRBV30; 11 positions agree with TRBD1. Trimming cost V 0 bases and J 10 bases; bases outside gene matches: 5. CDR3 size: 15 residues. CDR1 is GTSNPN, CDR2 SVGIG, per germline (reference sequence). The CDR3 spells CAWSVWTGGSSPLHF. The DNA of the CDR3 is TGTGCCTGGAGTGTTTGGACAGGGGGCTCATCACCCCTCCACTTT.

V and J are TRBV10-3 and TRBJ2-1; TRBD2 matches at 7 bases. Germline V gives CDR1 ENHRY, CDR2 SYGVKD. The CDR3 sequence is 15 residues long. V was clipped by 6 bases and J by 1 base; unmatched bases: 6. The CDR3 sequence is CAISRLAASYNEQFF. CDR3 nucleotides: TGTGCCATCAGCAGGCTAGCGGCTTCCTACAATGAGCAGTTCTTC.

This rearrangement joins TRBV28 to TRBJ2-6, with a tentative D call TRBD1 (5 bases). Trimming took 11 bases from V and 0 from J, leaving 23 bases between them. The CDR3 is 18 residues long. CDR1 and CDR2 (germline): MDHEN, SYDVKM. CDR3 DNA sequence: TGTGCCGCCGAAAACCGTGACAGTTATTCCTCTGGGGCCAACGTCCTGACTTTC. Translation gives CAAENRDSYSSGANVLTF.

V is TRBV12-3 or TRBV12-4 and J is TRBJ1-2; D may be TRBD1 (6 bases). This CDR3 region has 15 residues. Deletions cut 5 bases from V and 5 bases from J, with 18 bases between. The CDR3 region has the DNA TGTGCCAGCAGTCGGGGGCAGTCGTCGGAGTATGGCTACACCTTC. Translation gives CASSRGQSSEYGYTF.

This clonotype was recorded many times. The CDR3 sequence is CASSQDWGRPSPRNTQYF. CDR3 in DNA: TGTGCCAGCAGCCAAGATTGGGGTAGGCCCTCACCCCGTAATACGCAGTATTTT. The J gene is TRBJ2-3, the V gene TRBV4-2; D remains ambiguous. V was pared by 0 bases and J by 7 bases, with 23 bases between. The CDR3 has 18 amino acids. In germline, CDR1 is LGHNA, CDR2 YNFKEQ.

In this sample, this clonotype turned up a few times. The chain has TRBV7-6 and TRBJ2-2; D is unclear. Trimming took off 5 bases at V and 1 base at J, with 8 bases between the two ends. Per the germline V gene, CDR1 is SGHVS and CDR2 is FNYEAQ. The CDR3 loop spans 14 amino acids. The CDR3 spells CASSLDWNTGELFF. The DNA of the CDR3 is TGTGCCAGCAGCCTTGACTGGAACACCGGGGAGCTGTTTTTT.

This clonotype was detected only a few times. CDR3 amino acids: CAIRNSNYGYTF. The DNA for the CDR3 is TGTGCCATCAGAAACAGTAACTATGGCTACACCTTC. The J gene is TRBJ1-2, the V gene TRBV10-3, with D hard to call. Germline assignment: CDR1 ENHRY and CDR2 SYGVKD. V gave up 6 bases and J gave up 1 base, with 6 bases separating them. This CDR3 has 12 amino acids.

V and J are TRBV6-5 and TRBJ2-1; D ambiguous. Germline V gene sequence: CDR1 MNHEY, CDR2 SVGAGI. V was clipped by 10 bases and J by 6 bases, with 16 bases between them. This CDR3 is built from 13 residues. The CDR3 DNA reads TGTGCCATCGGCCGGGCAGGTGGCAATGAGCAGTTCTTC. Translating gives CAIGRAGGNEQFF.

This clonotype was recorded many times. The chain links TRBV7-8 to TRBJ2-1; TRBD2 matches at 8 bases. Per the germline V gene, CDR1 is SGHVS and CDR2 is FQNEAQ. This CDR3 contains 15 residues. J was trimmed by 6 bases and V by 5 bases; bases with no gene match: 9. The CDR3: CASSTYSGTSNEQFF. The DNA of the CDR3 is TGTGCCAGCAGCACCTACTCCGGGACTAGCAATGAGCAGTTCTTC.

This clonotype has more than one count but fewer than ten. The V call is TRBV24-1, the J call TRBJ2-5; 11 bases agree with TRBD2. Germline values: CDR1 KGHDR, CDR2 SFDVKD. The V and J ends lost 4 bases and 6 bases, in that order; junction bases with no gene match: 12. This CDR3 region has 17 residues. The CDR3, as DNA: TGTGCCACCAGTGACCGAACCTTAGCGGGAGGGCCGAAGACCCAGTACTTC. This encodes CATSDRTLAGGPKTQYF.

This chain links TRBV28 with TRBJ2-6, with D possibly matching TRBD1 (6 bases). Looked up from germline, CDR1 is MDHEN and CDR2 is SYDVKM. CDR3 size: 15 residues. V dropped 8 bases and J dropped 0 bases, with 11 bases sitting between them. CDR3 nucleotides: TGTGCCAGCGGGGGACACAGCTCTGGGGCCAACGTCCTGACTTTC. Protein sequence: CASGGHSSGANVLTF.

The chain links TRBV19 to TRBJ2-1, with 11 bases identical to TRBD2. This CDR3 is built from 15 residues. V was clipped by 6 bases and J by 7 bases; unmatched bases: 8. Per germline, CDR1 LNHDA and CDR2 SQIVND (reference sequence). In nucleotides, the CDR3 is TGTGCCAGTAGACAACTAGCGGGAGCGGTTAATGAGCAGTTCTTC. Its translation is CASRQLAGAVNEQFF. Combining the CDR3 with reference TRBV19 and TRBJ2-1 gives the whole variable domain DGGITQSPKYLFRKEGQNVTLSCEQNLNHDAMYWYRQDPGQGLRLIYYSQIVNDFQKGDIAEGYSVSREKKESFPLTVTSAQKNPTAFYLCASRQLAGAVNEQFFGPGTRLTVL.

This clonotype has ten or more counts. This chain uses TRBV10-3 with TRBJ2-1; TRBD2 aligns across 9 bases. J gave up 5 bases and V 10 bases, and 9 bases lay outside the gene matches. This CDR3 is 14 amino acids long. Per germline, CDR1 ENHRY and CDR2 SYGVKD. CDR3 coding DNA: TGTGCCACCATTAGCGGGAGAGACAACAATGAGCAGTTCTTC. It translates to CATISGRDNNEQFF.

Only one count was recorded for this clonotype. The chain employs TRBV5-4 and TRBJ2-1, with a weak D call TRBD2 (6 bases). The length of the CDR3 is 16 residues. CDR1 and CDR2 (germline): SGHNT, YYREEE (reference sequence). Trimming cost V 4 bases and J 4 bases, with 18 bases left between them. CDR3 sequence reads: CASSGRLGGDYNEQFF. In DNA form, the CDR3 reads TGTGCCAGCAGCGGGAGGTTGGGCGGGGATTACAATGAGCAGTTCTTC.

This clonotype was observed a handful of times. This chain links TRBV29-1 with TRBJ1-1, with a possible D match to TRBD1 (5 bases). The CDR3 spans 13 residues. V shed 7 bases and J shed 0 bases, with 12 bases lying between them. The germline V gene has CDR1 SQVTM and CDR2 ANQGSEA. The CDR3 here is CSAYRSMNTEAFF. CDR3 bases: TGCAGCGCTTACAGGAGTATGAACACTGAAGCTTTCTTT.

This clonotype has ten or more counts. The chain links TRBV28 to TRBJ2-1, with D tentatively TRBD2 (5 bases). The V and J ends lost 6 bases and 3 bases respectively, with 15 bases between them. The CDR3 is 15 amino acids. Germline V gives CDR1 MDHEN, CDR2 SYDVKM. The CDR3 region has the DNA TGTGCCAGCAGCCCGGGGTTCGAGGGCTACAATGAGCAGTTCTTC. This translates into CASSPGFEGYNEQFF.

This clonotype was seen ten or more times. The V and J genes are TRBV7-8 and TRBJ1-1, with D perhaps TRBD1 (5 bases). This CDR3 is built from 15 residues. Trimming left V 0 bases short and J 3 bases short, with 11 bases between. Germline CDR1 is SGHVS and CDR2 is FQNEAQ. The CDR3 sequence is CASSLAAGLHTEAFF. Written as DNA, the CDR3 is TGTGCCAGCAGCTTAGCGGCAGGGCTTCACACTGAAGCTTTCTTT. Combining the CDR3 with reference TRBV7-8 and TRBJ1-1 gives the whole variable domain GAGVSQSPRYKVAKRGQDVALRCDPISGHVSLFWYQQALGQGPEFLTYFQNEAQLDKSGLPSDRFFAERPEGSVSTLKIQRTQQEDSAVYLCASSLAAGLHTEAFFGQGTRLTVV.

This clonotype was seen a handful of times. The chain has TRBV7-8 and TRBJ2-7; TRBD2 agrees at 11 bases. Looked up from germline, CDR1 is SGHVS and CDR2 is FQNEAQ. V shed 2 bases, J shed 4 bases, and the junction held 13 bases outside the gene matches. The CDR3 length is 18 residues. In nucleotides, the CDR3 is TGTGCCAGCAGCTTACCATTTACCGGGACTAGCGGCCTTTACGAGCAGTACTTC. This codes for CASSLPFTGTSGLYEQYF.